These 3 T cell receptor beta chains were all obtained from the same sample, sequenced in a study of early T cells in non-severe SARS-CoV-2 infection. TCRdb re-called the 5' RACE reads with MiXCR, one entry per CDR3 protein. The sample has about 44,000 distinct CDR3 sequences; 20% to 25% are singletons. The sequences come from whole blood, collected at baseline. Receptor source: an adult who was a healthcare worker with PCR-confirmed SARS-CoV-2 infection or an uninfected control (not recorded which).

This chain uses TRBV25-1 with TRBJ2-2; TRBD1 matches at 9 bases. In germline, CDR1 is MGHDK, CDR2 SYGVNS. This CDR3 region has 17 residues. V gave up 1 base and J gave up 6 bases; unmatched junction bases: 9. CDR3 residues: CASSELGGTGQSGELFF. DNA of the CDR3: TGTGCCAGCAGTGAATTAGGTGGGACAGGGCAGTCCGGGGAGCTGTTTTTT.

This clonotype occurred a few times. The rearrangement links TRBV6-5 to TRBJ1-1; D unresolved. The CDR3 contains 13 residues. The germline V gene has CDR1 MNHEY and CDR2 SVGAGI. Trimming removed 6 bases from V and 5 bases from J, with 13 bases in between. CDR3 DNA: TGTGCCAGCAGAGAGAATGGAGGTACTGAAGCTTTCTTT. As protein: CASRENGGTEAFF.

The gene calls are TRBV7-2 and TRBJ2-1, with D maybe TRBD1 (5 bases). Germline lookup yields CDR1 SGHTA and CDR2 FQGNSA. Trimming removed 5 bases from V and 5 bases from J, with 7 bases in between. The CDR3 covers 12 residues. CDR3 protein: CASSQTDNEQFF. The DNA for the CDR3 is TGTGCCAGCAGCCAGACAGACAATGAGCAGTTCTTC.